The rows below give T cell receptor beta chains drawn from one sample of a study of T-cell memory formation after mild COVID-19. MiXCR was run by TCRdb on the 5' RACE reads, yielding one entry per CDR3 protein. The sample holds roughly 550,000 distinct CDR3 sequences, 20% seen once. The sample was PBMCs or a T cell subset sorted from them (not recorded which). The receptors shown here come from an adult woman who had mild COVID-19 (a few samples of this study predate the infection). Cell type and time point are not known. Both conserved end residues are part of each CDR3. Each record gives: CDR3 protein, CDR3 DNA, V gene, D gene, clone size, J gene. The D gene is left open where the match is weak. The size field is filled for only some rows; it gives once, few, many or a size class.

CATTARGKNTEAFF TGTGCCACCACAGCCAGGGGCAAGAACACTGAAGCTTTCTTT TRBV5-6 NA NA TRBJ1-1
CASSQAPDRSGYSNQPQHF TGCGCCAGCAGCCAAGCTCCGGACAGGTCGGGCTATAGCAATCAGCCCCAGCATTTT TRBV4-1 TRBD1 NA TRBJ1-5
CASSWGTGTVNYGYTF TGCGCCAGCAGCTGGGGGACCGGGACGGTGAACTATGGCTACACCTTC TRBV5-1 NA few TRBJ1-2
CSVQDQGAPPAFF TGCAGCGTTCAAGATCAGGGAGCTCCCCCGGCTTTCTTT TRBV29-1 NA NA TRBJ1-1
CASSRGRARTDTQYF TGTGCCAGCAGCCGCGGGAGGGCCCGCACAGATACGCAGTATTTT TRBV14 TRBD2 NA TRBJ2-3
CASRRLADTQYF TGTGCCAGCAGGCGACTAGCGGATACGCAGTATTTT TRBV12-3/TRBV12-4 TRBD2 NA TRBJ2-3
CASRLGQGWTEAFF TGTGCCAGCAGATTGGGACAGGGTTGGACTGAAGCTTTCTTT TRBV12-3/TRBV12-4 TRBD1 NA TRBJ1-1
CASSSGLAGSTDTQYF TGTGCCAGCAGCTCCGGACTAGCGGGAAGCACAGATACGCAGTATTTT TRBV11-2 TRBD2 many TRBJ2-3
CASSTDRLILPSTDTQYF TGTGCCAGCAGCACGGACAGACTAATACTTCCAAGCACAGATACGCAGTATTTT TRBV5-6 NA many TRBJ2-3
CASSLILAKRDTDTQYF TGTGCCAGCAGCTTAATCCTTGCCAAGCGCGACACAGATACGCAGTATTTT TRBV7-6 NA NA TRBJ2-3